The 6 T cell receptor beta chains below come from one sample, sequenced in a study of blood T cells in healthy people across ages. Combining a sample-barcoded 5' primer with a J-beta primer mix, a second PCR ran for roughly 6 to 12 cycles. TCRdb analysed the 5' RACE reads with MiXCR anew, one entry per CDR3 protein. Of 910,000 or so distinct CDR3 sequences in the sample, 51% were seen once. The material sequenced was blood. These receptors were obtained from a woman aged 55-75 years in good health.

The rearrangement uses TRBV7-8 and TRBJ2-7, with TRBD2 matching 9 bases. The germline V gene has CDR1 SGHVS and CDR2 FQNEAQ. This CDR3 is built from 14 residues. The ends lost 2 bases at V and 3 bases at J; junction bases unmatched: 2. The CDR3 DNA reads as TGTGCCAGCAGCTTACTAGCGGGAATCTACGAGCAGTACTTC. Residues: CASSLLAGIYEQYF.

The chain carries TRBV15 and TRBJ2-7, with TRBD1 matching 9 bases. The CDR3 runs to 15 residues. Germline V lookup: CDR1 LNHNV, CDR2 YYDKDF (reference sequence). J lost 3 bases, V lost 4 bases, and 7 bases had no gene match. DNA for the CDR3: TGTGCCACCAGCAATGGACAGGGGAGTTTCTACGAGCAGTACTTC. The encoded protein is CATSNGQGSFYEQYF.

The V gene is TRBV7-7, the J gene TRBJ2-5, with D maybe TRBD1 (6 bases). Trimming took off 5 bases at V and 2 bases at J, with 12 bases between the two ends. The CDR3 contains 14 residues. Germline loops: CDR1 SSHAT, CDR2 FNYEAQ (reference sequence). The CDR3 protein is CASSAYREQETQYF. CDR3 in DNA: TGTGCCAGCAGCGCCTACAGGGAGCAAGAGACCCAGTACTTC.

This clonotype appeared a few times. The chain is built from TRBV4-3 and TRBJ2-3; a possible D gene is TRBD2 (6 bases). Trimming cost V 0 bases and J 7 bases, with 11 bases left between them. This CDR3 has 14 residues. Germline lookup yields CDR1 LGHNA and CDR2 YSLEER. The CDR3 loop reads CASSQDAGIYTQYF. Written as DNA, the CDR3 is TGCGCCAGCAGCCAAGATGCGGGAATATATACGCAGTATTTT.

The chain is built from TRBV9 and TRBJ2-6, with D perhaps TRBD1 (5 bases). The CDR3 has 17 amino acids. Trimming left V 6 bases short and J 1 base short, with 17 bases between. Per germline, CDR1 SGDLS and CDR2 YYNGEE. The chain's CDR3 is CASTTGQGLSGANVLTF. As DNA, the CDR3 is TGTGCCAGCACGACCGGCCAGGGCCTATCTGGGGCCAACGTCCTGACTTTC.

This clonotype was observed a handful of times. CDR3 sequence (DNA): TGTGCCATCAGTGAGGGACAGGGGGCCAAAAACATTCAGTACTTC. Encoded protein: CAISEGQGAKNIQYF. J is TRBJ2-4 and V is TRBV10-3; TRBD1 matches at 9 bases. The CDR3 covers 15 residues. V shed 2 bases, J shed 1 base, and the junction held 0 bases outside the gene matches. Germline CDR1 and CDR2: ENHRY and SYGVKD.